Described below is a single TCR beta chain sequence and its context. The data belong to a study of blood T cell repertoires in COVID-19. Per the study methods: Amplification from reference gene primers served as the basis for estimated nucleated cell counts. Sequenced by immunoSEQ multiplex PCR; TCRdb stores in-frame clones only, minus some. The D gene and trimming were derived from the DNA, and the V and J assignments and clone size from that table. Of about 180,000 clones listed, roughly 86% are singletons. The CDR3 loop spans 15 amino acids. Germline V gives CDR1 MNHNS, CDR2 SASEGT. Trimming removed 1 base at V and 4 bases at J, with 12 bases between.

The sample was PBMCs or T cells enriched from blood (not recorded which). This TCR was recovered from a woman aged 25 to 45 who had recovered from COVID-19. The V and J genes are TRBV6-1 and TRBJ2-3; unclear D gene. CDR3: CASSEVVGSADTQYF. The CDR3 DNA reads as TGTGCCAGCAGTGAAGTAGTGGGCTCGGCAGATACGCAGTATTTT.